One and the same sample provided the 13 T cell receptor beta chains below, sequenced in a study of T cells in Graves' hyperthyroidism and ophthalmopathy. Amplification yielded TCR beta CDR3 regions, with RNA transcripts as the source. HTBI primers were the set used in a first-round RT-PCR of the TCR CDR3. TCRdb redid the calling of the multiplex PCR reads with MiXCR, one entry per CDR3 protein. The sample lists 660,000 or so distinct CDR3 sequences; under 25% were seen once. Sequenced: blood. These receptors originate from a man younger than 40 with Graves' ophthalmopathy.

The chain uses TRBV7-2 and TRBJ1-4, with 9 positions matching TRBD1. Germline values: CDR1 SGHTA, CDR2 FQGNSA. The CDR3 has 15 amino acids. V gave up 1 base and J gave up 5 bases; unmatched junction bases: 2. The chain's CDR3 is CASSLGGTGNEKLFF. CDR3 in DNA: TGTGCCAGCAGCTTAGGGGGGACAGGGAATGAAAAACTGTTTTTT.

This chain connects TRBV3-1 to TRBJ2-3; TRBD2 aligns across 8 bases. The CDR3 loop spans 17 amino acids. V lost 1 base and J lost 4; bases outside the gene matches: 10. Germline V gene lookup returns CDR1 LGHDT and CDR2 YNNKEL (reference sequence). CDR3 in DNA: TGTGCCAGCAGCCAAGGACCGACTAGCGCAAACGCAGATACGCAGTATTTT. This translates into CASSQGPTSANADTQYF.

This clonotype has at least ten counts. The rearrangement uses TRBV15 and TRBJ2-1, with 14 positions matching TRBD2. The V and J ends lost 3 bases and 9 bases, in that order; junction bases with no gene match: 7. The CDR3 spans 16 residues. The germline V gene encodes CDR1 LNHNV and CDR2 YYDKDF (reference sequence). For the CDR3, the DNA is TGTGCCACCAGCAGGGCGGGACTAGCGGGAGAGGGTGAGCAGTTCTTC. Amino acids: CATSRAGLAGEGEQFF.

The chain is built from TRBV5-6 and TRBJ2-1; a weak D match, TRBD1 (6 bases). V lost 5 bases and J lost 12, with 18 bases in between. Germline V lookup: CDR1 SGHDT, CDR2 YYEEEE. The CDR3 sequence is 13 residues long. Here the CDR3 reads CASRQTVGGLQFF. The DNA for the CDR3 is TGTGCCAGCAGACAAACCGTTGGGGGCTTGCAGTTCTTC.

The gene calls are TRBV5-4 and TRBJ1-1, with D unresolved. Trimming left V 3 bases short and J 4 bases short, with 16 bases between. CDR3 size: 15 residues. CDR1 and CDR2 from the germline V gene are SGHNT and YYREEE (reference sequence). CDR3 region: CASSSLLGGGTEAFF. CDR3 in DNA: TGTGCCAGCAGCTCCCTCCTGGGCGGAGGCACTGAAGCTTTCTTT.

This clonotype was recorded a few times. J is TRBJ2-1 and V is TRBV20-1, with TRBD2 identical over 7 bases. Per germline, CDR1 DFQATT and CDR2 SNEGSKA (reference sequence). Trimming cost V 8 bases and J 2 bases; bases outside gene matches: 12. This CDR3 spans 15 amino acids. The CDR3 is CSLGGGRVPYNEQFF. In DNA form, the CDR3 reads TGCAGTCTCGGCGGGGGAAGGGTGCCCTACAATGAGCAGTTCTTC.

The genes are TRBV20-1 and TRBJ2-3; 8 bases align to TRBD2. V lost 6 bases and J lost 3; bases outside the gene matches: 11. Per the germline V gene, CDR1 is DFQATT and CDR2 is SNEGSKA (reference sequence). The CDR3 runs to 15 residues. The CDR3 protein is CSAPGDLAGTDTQYF. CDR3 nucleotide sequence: TGCAGTGCCCCAGGGGATCTAGCGGGTACAGATACGCAGTATTTT.

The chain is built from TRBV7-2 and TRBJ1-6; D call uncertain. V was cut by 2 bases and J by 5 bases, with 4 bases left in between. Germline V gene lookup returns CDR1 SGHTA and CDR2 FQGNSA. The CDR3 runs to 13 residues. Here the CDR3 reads CASSLWDNSPLHF. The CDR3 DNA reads TGTGCCAGCAGCTTATGGGATAATTCACCCCTCCACTTT.

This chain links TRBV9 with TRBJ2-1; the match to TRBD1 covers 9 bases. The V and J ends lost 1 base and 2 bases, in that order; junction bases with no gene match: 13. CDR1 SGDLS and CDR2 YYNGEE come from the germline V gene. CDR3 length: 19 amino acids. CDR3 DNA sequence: TGTGCCAGCAGCGTAATACAGGGGGCTGGAGCGGGGACCTACAATGAGCAGTTCTTC. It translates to CASSVIQGAGAGTYNEQFF.

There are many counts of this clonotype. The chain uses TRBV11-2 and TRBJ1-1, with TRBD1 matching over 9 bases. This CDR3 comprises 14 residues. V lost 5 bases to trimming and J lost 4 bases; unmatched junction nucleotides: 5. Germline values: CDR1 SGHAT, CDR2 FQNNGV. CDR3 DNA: TGTGCCAGCAGCCAGACAGGGGGTGGCACTGAAGCTTTCTTT. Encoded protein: CASSQTGGGTEAFF. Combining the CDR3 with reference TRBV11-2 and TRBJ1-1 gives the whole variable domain EAGVAQSPRYKIIEKRQSVAFWCNPISGHATLYWYQQILGQGPKLLIQFQNNGVVDDSQLPKDRFSAERLKGVDSTLKIQPAKLEDSAVYLCASSQTGGGTEAFFGQGTRLTVV.

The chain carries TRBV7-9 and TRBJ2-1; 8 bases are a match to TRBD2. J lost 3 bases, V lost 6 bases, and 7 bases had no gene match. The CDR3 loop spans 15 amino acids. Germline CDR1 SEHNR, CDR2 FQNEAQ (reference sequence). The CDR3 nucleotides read TGTGCCAGCAGTCATAGCGGGAACAACTACAATGAGCAGTTCTTC. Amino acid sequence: CASSHSGNNYNEQFF.

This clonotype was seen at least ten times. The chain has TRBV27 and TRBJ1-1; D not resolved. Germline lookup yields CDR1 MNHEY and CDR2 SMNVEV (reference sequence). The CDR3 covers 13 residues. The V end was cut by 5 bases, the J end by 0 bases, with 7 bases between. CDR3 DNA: TGTGCCAGCAGTACGGTACTGAACACTGAAGCTTTCTTT. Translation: CASSTVLNTEAFF.

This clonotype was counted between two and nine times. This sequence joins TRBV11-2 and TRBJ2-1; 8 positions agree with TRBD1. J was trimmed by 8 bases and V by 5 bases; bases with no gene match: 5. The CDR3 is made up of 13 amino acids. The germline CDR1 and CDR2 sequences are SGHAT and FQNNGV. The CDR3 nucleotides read TGTGCCAGCAGCCACCCAGGGGGCGATGAGCAGTTCTTC. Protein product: CASSHPGGDEQFF.